This paragraph covers one TCR beta chain sequence. Its antigen target is currently unknown. No clone much larger than this one lies a single base away; base qualities are absent. The data stem from a study of siplizumab effects on memory and regulatory T cells (dated by TCRdb to between 2017 and 2020). Notes on the research overall: The effect of the anti-CD2 antibody siplizumab on alloreactive T-cell subsets was examined in allogeneic mixed lymphocyte reactions constructed from human PBMCs. The study at large found these results: No functional confirmation was obtained for the suppressive function of proliferating Tregs from siplizumab cultures. The cumulative frequency of alloreactive sequences traceable to unstimulated CD4+ memory T cells was significantly reduced by siplizumab. Unstimulated naive T cells appeared to be more diverse than memory T cells, and naive cells seemed to make a substantial contribution to the alloresponse. Among mappable alloreactive CD4+ clones, an average Treg-derived fraction of roughly 69% was observed with siplizumab, compared with approximately 30% in control reactions. Because sequences below about 10^-5 frequency were poorly captured, only a minor fraction of alloreactive clones could be mapped to unstimulated subsets. Roughly 75-97% of proliferating CD4+ or CD8+ clones could not be assigned a naive or memory phenotype.

The method behind the library was the immunoSEQ multiplex PCR assay. Approximately 10^5 TCR templates per sample were assayed by the deep sequencing platform. Genomic DNA extracted from sorted T cells was the material used for TCRbeta CDR3 sequencing. The authors processed their data as follows. Clonal analysis of TCRbeta CDR3 data was done in the R programming language. Alloreactive CD4+ and CD8+ clones were identified by comparing unstimulated samples to CFSE-low samples taken after the reaction. Alloreactive CD4+ clones were assigned to regulatory or non-regulatory origin by matching sequences to sorted unstimulated Treg and non-Treg repertoires. Not all clones reach the TCRdb copy of this immuneACCESS table, which keeps in-frame sequences only. Checked studies attribute under half of the gap to unresolved V genes and leave the rest unexplained. That table supplies the V and J calls and clone size; D and trimming were determined from the DNA. The sample data list 50,000 to 60,000 clones, and more than 75% of these were observed just once. The ten largest clones capture roughly 0.3% of the sample.

Additional sequencing covered unstimulated subsets from a few donor pairs, namely CD8+ effector memory, CD4+ naive, CD8+ TEMRA, CD4+ memory and CD8+ naive. Sorted unstimulated T cells and proliferating T cells recovered from mixed lymphocyte reactions underwent TCRbeta CDR3 sequencing. Fresh whole blood from around 11 HLA-typed healthy donors was used to isolate PBMCs. The sequence was obtained from a human donor in good health. Sequencing was carried out using naive CD8+ T cells sorted from blood. In the paper's terms, the cell subset or site label means: unstimulated naive T cells.

The sequenced DNA is TGCGCCAGCAGCTTGTATCCGAACACTGAAGCTTTCTTT. It specifies CASSLYPNTEAFF. The chain was built from TRBV5-1 and TRBJ1-1; the D gene cannot be resolved reliably. CDR1 is given as SGHRS and CDR2 as YFSETQ, both from the germline V gene. The CDR3 covers 13 residues, taking in both the cysteine and the phenylalanine. Only the CDR3 region is kept as DNA, spanning 39 bases read in frame from base 1. V drops 1 base and J drops 1 base, leaving 5 bases in between.